The clone carrying this T cell receptor (beta chain) has only one observation. Its antigen is currently unknown. The data stem from a study of T cell repertoires in cytomegalovirus infection. About the study: Recently identified HLA-C-restricted CMV epitopes were among the peptides used. Matching HLA type, along with CMV infection, was indicated by public TCR beta signatures. Study conclusions and caveats: Dominating the ex vivo response were TCR beta clonotypes that were CMV-specific and HLA-C-restricted. People with CMV and the relevant HLA were identified by cumulative public TCR beta family frequency.

TCRdb called the reads again in MiXCR, with one record for every CDR3 protein. The data contain approximately 100,000 distinct CDR3 sequences, less than 30% of them seen just once; the ten biggest clones take up roughly 81%. The CDR3 is 14 residues long. The germline V gene has CDR1 MNHEY and CDR2 SVGAGI. The V end was cut by 2 bases, the J end by 3 bases, with 11 bases between. V gene TRBV6-5 combines with J gene TRBJ2-7; possibly TRBD1 or TRBD2 for D (5 bases each). The source material was CD8+ T cells from cultured PBMCs, sampled from culture after CMV antigen stimulation. This sequence originates from a human donor in good health (CMV status not recorded). Some clones in this sample may be carry-over from other donors' samples. This CDR3 reads CASSYGTGNYEQYF. The DNA of the CDR3 is TGTGCCAGCAGTTACGGGACGGGTAACTACGAGCAGTACTTC.